This paragraph reports one T cell receptor beta chain. The sample is drawn from a study of blood T cell repertoires in COVID-19. Whole-study context: Specimens from acute and convalescent COVID-19 originated in the United States, Italy and Spain. The cDNA or gDNA used as material had been derived from T cells, B-cell-depleted T cells, or PBMCs.

In the original processing: It was from reference gene primer amplification that nucleated cell counts were estimated. This table comes from immunoSEQ multiplex PCR, and its TCRdb copy is limited to in-frame clones, with some not included. That table gives V, J and clone size, and the DNA gave D and trimming. The data contain 110,000 to 150,000 clones, roughly three quarters of them singletons. V was cut by 1 base and J by 6 bases, with 13 bases left in between. Germline V gene data show CDR1 as SGHDT and CDR2 as YYEEEE. CDR3 size: 14 residues. The receptor was derived from an older woman with acute or convalescent COVID-19. This sequence joins TRBV5-6 and TRBJ1-1; D uncertain. Sequencing input: peripheral blood. CDR3 nucleotide sequence: TGTGCCAGCAGCTTGAGCGCAAGGTATCCTGAAGCTTTCTTT. Translation gives CASSLSARYPEAFF.